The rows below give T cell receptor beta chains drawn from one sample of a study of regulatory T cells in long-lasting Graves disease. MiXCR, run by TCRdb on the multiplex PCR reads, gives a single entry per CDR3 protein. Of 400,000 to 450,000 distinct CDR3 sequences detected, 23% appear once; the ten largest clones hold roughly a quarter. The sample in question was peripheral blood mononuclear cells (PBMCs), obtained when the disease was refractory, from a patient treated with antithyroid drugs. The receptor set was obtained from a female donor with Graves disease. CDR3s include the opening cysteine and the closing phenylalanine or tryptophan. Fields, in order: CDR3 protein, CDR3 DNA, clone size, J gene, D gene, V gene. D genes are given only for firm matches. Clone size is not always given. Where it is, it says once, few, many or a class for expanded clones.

cdr3_aa: CASSLTVGSPLHF
cdr3_nt: TGTGCCAGCAGTTTAACGGTGGGGTCACCCCTCCACTTT
clone_size: .
j_call: TRBJ1-6
d_call: .
v_call: TRBV12-3/TRBV12-4

cdr3_aa: CASSAPGLVAEQYF
cdr3_nt: TGTGCCAGCAGCGCGCCGGGACTAGTCGCCGAGCAGTACTTC
clone_size: few
j_call: TRBJ2-7
d_call: TRBD2
v_call: TRBV9

cdr3_aa: CSASGRALNEQFF
cdr3_nt: TGCAGTGCTAGCGGGAGGGCCCTCAATGAGCAGTTCTTC
clone_size: once
j_call: TRBJ2-1
d_call: TRBD2
v_call: TRBV20-1

cdr3_aa: CASSRTGGHQPQHF
cdr3_nt: TGTGCCAGCAGTCGGACAGGGGGCCATCAGCCCCAGCATTTT
clone_size: many
j_call: TRBJ1-5
d_call: TRBD1
v_call: TRBV2

cdr3_aa: CASSLLAGGPAFGRETQYF
cdr3_nt: TGTGCCAGCAGTTTGCTAGCGGGAGGGCCGGCCTTCGGGCGAGAGACCCAGTACTTC
clone_size: many
j_call: TRBJ2-5
d_call: TRBD2
v_call: TRBV6-5

cdr3_aa: CSAEARDRAYEQYF
cdr3_nt: TGCAGTGCTGAGGCGCGCGACAGGGCATACGAGCAGTACTTC
clone_size: .
j_call: TRBJ2-7
d_call: TRBD1
v_call: TRBV20-1

cdr3_aa: CASRTGKAWGETQYF
cdr3_nt: TGTGCCAGCAGAACGGGGAAAGCCTGGGGGGAGACCCAGTACTTC
clone_size: many
j_call: TRBJ2-5
d_call: .
v_call: TRBV6-1

cdr3_aa: CASSGGQGASYGYTF
cdr3_nt: TGTGCCAGCAGTGGGGGACAGGGGGCTTCGTATGGCTACACCTTC
clone_size: many
j_call: TRBJ1-2
d_call: TRBD1
v_call: TRBV6-1

cdr3_aa: CSGRVARSYEQYF
cdr3_nt: TGCAGTGGAAGGGTAGCGCGCTCCTACGAGCAGTACTTC
clone_size: many
j_call: TRBJ2-7
d_call: .
v_call: TRBV20-1

cdr3_aa: CASSPTDIPYEQYF
cdr3_nt: TGTGCCAGCAGCCCAACTGACATACCCTACGAGCAGTACTTC
clone_size: many
j_call: TRBJ2-7
d_call: .
v_call: TRBV7-8

cdr3_aa: CASSLASGIGGANVLTF
cdr3_nt: TGTGCCAGCAGTTTAGCTAGCGGGATCGGTGGGGCCAACGTCCTGACTTTC
clone_size: few
j_call: TRBJ2-6
d_call: TRBD2
v_call: TRBV28

cdr3_aa: CASRSETGETQYF
cdr3_nt: TGTGCCAGCAGGAGCGAAACGGGGGAGACCCAGTACTTC
clone_size: .
j_call: TRBJ2-5
d_call: .
v_call: TRBV6-1

cdr3_aa: CASRDPGTEAFF
cdr3_nt: TGTGCCAGTAGAGATCCAGGGACTGAAGCTTTCTTT
clone_size: few
j_call: TRBJ1-1
d_call: .
v_call: TRBV19

cdr3_aa: CAWSAVQGASGYTF
cdr3_nt: TGTGCCTGGAGTGCGGTACAGGGGGCGTCCGGCTACACCTTC
clone_size: .
j_call: TRBJ1-2
d_call: TRBD1
v_call: TRBV30

cdr3_aa: CATSDLTSGRADTQYF
cdr3_nt: TGTGCCACCAGTGATTTGACTAGCGGGAGAGCGGATACGCAGTATTTT
clone_size: .
j_call: TRBJ2-3
d_call: TRBD2
v_call: TRBV24-1

cdr3_aa: CASSSARTSGRMAETQYF
cdr3_nt: TGTGCCAGCAGCTCCGCCCGGACTAGCGGGAGAATGGCAGAGACCCAGTACTTC
clone_size: few
j_call: TRBJ2-5
d_call: TRBD2
v_call: TRBV7-2

cdr3_aa: CASSRQGLRDTEAFF
cdr3_nt: TGTGCCAGCAGTCGACAAGGGCTTAGGGACACTGAAGCTTTCTTT
clone_size: many
j_call: TRBJ1-1
d_call: .
v_call: TRBV12-3/TRBV12-4

cdr3_aa: CASSPLLLSGANVLTF
cdr3_nt: TGTGCCAGCAGTCCTCTCCTGCTCTCTGGGGCCAACGTCCTGACTTTC
clone_size: .
j_call: TRBJ2-6
d_call: .
v_call: TRBV7-9

cdr3_aa: CASKPDRDYSNQPQHF
cdr3_nt: TGTGCCAGCAAGCCCGACAGGGATTATAGCAATCAGCCCCAGCATTTT
clone_size: many
j_call: TRBJ1-5
d_call: TRBD1
v_call: TRBV28

cdr3_aa: CASSEGRNSYNEQFF
cdr3_nt: TGTGCCAGCAGTGAAGGGCGAAACTCCTACAATGAGCAGTTCTTC
clone_size: once
j_call: TRBJ2-1
d_call: .
v_call: TRBV2

cdr3_aa: CASSPRLAAAYEQYF
cdr3_nt: TGTGCCAGCAGCCCGCGACTAGCGGCTGCCTACGAGCAGTACTTC
clone_size: .
j_call: TRBJ2-7
d_call: TRBD2
v_call: TRBV4-2

cdr3_aa: CASTGRMNTEAFF
cdr3_nt: TGTGCCAGCACCGGACGGATGAACACTGAAGCTTTCTTT
clone_size: many
j_call: TRBJ1-1
d_call: .
v_call: TRBV6-1

cdr3_aa: CASSYFPRGGIETQYF
cdr3_nt: TGTGCCAGCAGTTACTTTCCCAGGGGAGGAATCGAGACCCAGTACTTC
clone_size: many
j_call: TRBJ2-5
d_call: .
v_call: TRBV6-5

cdr3_aa: CASTPFDRGGPKTQYF
cdr3_nt: TGTGCCAGCACCCCCTTCGACAGGGGGGGGCCGAAGACCCAGTACTTC
clone_size: .
j_call: TRBJ2-5
d_call: TRBD1
v_call: TRBV6-1

cdr3_aa: CASSQGTGGGYGYTF
cdr3_nt: TGTGCCAGCAGTCAAGGGACAGGGGGCGGCTATGGCTACACCTTC
clone_size: .
j_call: TRBJ1-2
d_call: TRBD1
v_call: TRBV6-1

cdr3_aa: CASRTKNTEAFF
cdr3_nt: TGTGCCAGCAGGACAAAGAACACTGAAGCTTTCTTT
clone_size: .
j_call: TRBJ1-1
d_call: .
v_call: TRBV25-1

cdr3_aa: CSASRNFYEQYF
cdr3_nt: TGCAGTGCTAGTAGGAACTTCTACGAGCAGTACTTC
clone_size: few
j_call: TRBJ2-7
d_call: .
v_call: TRBV20-1

cdr3_aa: CASYDRELFF
cdr3_nt: TGTGCCAGCTATGACCGGGAGCTGTTTTTT
clone_size: .
j_call: TRBJ2-2
d_call: .
v_call: TRBV6-1

cdr3_aa: CATSRDWSDSNQPQHF
cdr3_nt: TGTGCCACCAGCAGAGATTGGTCAGATAGCAATCAGCCCCAGCATTTT
clone_size: .
j_call: TRBJ1-5
d_call: .
v_call: TRBV15

cdr3_aa: CATRGNRHTGELFF
cdr3_nt: TGTGCCACCAGAGGGAATCGGCACACCGGGGAGCTGTTTTTT
clone_size: .
j_call: TRBJ2-2
d_call: .
v_call: TRBV24-1

cdr3_aa: CASSSGRRDYSYEQYF
cdr3_nt: TGTGCCAGCAGCTCCGGACGGCGGGACTACTCCTACGAGCAGTACTTC
clone_size: many
j_call: TRBJ2-7
d_call: TRBD2
v_call: TRBV7-8

cdr3_aa: CASSLFPSGRIAISYEQYF
cdr3_nt: TGTGCCAGCAGCTTATTTCCTAGCGGGAGGATTGCGATCTCCTACGAGCAGTACTTC
clone_size: few
j_call: TRBJ2-7
d_call: TRBD2
v_call: TRBV7-2

cdr3_aa: CASSLKRNTEAFF
cdr3_nt: TGTGCCAGCAGTTTAAAGAGGAACACTGAAGCTTTCTTT
clone_size: many
j_call: TRBJ1-1
d_call: .
v_call: TRBV28

cdr3_aa: CASSERFGNEQFF
cdr3_nt: TGTGCCAGCAGTGAACGTTTCGGTAATGAGCAGTTCTTC
clone_size: .
j_call: TRBJ2-1
d_call: .
v_call: TRBV2

cdr3_aa: CSVLGTTPGANVLTF
cdr3_nt: TGCAGCGTATTAGGGACCACCCCCGGGGCCAACGTCCTGACTTTC
clone_size: .
j_call: TRBJ2-6
d_call: .
v_call: TRBV29-1

cdr3_aa: CASSVVANSYEQYF
cdr3_nt: TGTGCCAGCAGCGTAGTGGCTAACTCCTACGAGCAGTACTTC
clone_size: .
j_call: TRBJ2-7
d_call: .
v_call: TRBV9

cdr3_aa: CASSQRLAGVGTGELFF
cdr3_nt: TGTGCCAGCAGCCAGAGACTAGCGGGAGTAGGGACCGGGGAGCTGTTTTTT
clone_size: .
j_call: TRBJ2-2
d_call: TRBD2
v_call: TRBV3-1

cdr3_aa: CASSPVGTGSQETQYF
cdr3_nt: TGCGCCAGCAGCCCGGTTGGGACAGGTTCCCAAGAGACCCAGTACTTC
clone_size: .
j_call: TRBJ2-5
d_call: TRBD1
v_call: TRBV5-1

cdr3_aa: CASSLLGQGLNTEAFF
cdr3_nt: TGCGCCAGCAGCTTGTTGGGACAGGGCCTTAACACTGAAGCTTTCTTT
clone_size: .
j_call: TRBJ1-1
d_call: TRBD1
v_call: TRBV5-1

cdr3_aa: CASSAEPYSNQPQHF
cdr3_nt: TGTGCCAGCAGCGCTGAACCGTATAGCAATCAGCCCCAGCATTTT
clone_size: many
j_call: TRBJ1-5
d_call: .
v_call: TRBV7-2

cdr3_aa: CASSKHSRGTDTQYF
cdr3_nt: TGTGCCAGCAGTAAACATTCCAGGGGCACAGATACGCAGTATTTT
clone_size: .
j_call: TRBJ2-3
d_call: .
v_call: TRBV6-2/TRBV6-3

cdr3_aa: CASSLEYSGGVYEQYF
cdr3_nt: TGTGCCAGCAGCTTAGAATATTCCGGGGGGGTATACGAGCAGTACTTC
clone_size: many
j_call: TRBJ2-7
d_call: TRBD2
v_call: TRBV7-2

cdr3_aa: CASSNTGLKNTEAFF
cdr3_nt: TGTGCCAGCAGTAACACAGGATTGAAGAACACTGAAGCTTTCTTT
clone_size: few
j_call: TRBJ1-1
d_call: .
v_call: TRBV27

cdr3_aa: CATSARGTGQTQYF
cdr3_nt: TGTGCCACCAGTGCCCGCGGGACAGGGCAGACCCAGTACTTC
clone_size: .
j_call: TRBJ2-5
d_call: TRBD1
v_call: TRBV24-1

cdr3_aa: CASSLVFGRSSYEQYF
cdr3_nt: TGTGCCAGCAGCTTAGTATTCGGGAGGAGCTCCTACGAGCAGTACTTC
clone_size: .
j_call: TRBJ2-7
d_call: TRBD2
v_call: TRBV11-2

cdr3_aa: CASSTWGQIENQPQHF
cdr3_nt: TGTGCCAGTAGTACGTGGGGGCAGATAGAGAATCAGCCCCAGCATTTT
clone_size: once
j_call: TRBJ1-5
d_call: .
v_call: TRBV19

cdr3_aa: CASSPRTNGDQPQHF
cdr3_nt: TGTGCCAGCAGTCCTCGGACGAATGGAGATCAGCCCCAGCATTTT
clone_size: .
j_call: TRBJ1-5
d_call: .
v_call: TRBV12-3/TRBV12-4

cdr3_aa: CSARAPGQGAPDTQYF
cdr3_nt: TGCAGTGCTAGAGCCCCGGGACAGGGGGCGCCGGATACGCAGTATTTT
clone_size: .
j_call: TRBJ2-3
d_call: TRBD1
v_call: TRBV20-1

cdr3_aa: CATSEAGGNQPQHF
cdr3_nt: TGTGCCACCAGTGAGGCTGGGGGAAATCAGCCCCAGCATTTT
clone_size: .
j_call: TRBJ1-5
d_call: .
v_call: TRBV24-1

cdr3_aa: CASSLGQTEQETQYF
cdr3_nt: TGTGCCAGCAGCTTAGGACAGACAGAACAAGAGACCCAGTACTTC
clone_size: many
j_call: TRBJ2-5
d_call: .
v_call: TRBV7-6

cdr3_aa: CAWTSGSYHAGELFF
cdr3_nt: TGTGCCTGGACTAGCGGGAGTTATCATGCCGGGGAGCTGTTTTTT
clone_size: .
j_call: TRBJ2-2
d_call: TRBD2
v_call: TRBV30

cdr3_aa: CASSEADRGAGEQYF
cdr3_nt: TGTGCCAGCAGTGAAGCCGACAGGGGCGCGGGTGAGCAGTACTTC
clone_size: many
j_call: TRBJ2-7
d_call: TRBD1
v_call: TRBV6-1